The 24 T cell receptor beta chains given below trace back to one sample, sequenced in a study of blood T cell repertoires in COVID-19. TCRdb's table, derived via immunoSEQ multiplex PCR, lists solely in-frame clones and lacks some. This sample has about 26,000 clones, with 85% to 90% found just once. The sample taken for sequencing was peripheral blood. Receptor source: a man aged 65-85 years with active COVID-19.

The chain recombines TRBV7-6 with TRBJ2-2, with D maybe TRBD1 (7 bases). There are 15 residues in the CDR3. The V gene lost 5 bases and the J gene lost 3 bases, with 13 bases spanning the gap. CDR1 and CDR2 from the germline V gene are SGHVS and FNYEAQ. The CDR3 spells CASSPRGTDTGELFF. DNA for the CDR3: TGTGCCAGCAGCCCCCGGGGGACAGACACCGGGGAGCTGTTTTTT.

This clone was recorded a few times. The chain is built from TRBV7-6 and TRBJ2-2, with 11 nucleotides matching TRBD2. This CDR3 is built from 16 residues. The V segment lost 5 bases and the J segment 4 bases; nucleotides outside the gene matches: 6. CDR1 is SGHVS, CDR2 FNYEAQ, per germline. The CDR3 region has the DNA TGTGCCAGCAGCCAGGGACTAGCGGACCTCACCGGGGAGCTGTTTTTT. It specifies CASSQGLADLTGELFF.

V is TRBV6-5 and J is TRBJ1-2, with 8 bases lining up with TRBD1. The germline V gene has CDR1 MNHEY and CDR2 SVGAGI. This CDR3 is built from 15 residues. Losses at the gene ends were 5 bases for V and 0 bases for J; bases not matched to a gene: 5. CDR3 DNA: TGTGCCAGCAGTACCCTGACAGGGGCTAACTATGGCTACACCTTC. Encoded protein: CASSTLTGANYGYTF.

This chain links TRBV6-6 with TRBJ2-7, with D perhaps TRBD1 (6 bases). Germline V gives CDR1 MNHNY, CDR2 SVGAGI (reference sequence). V lost 0 bases, J lost 5 bases, and 11 bases lay in between. This CDR3 spans 14 amino acids. In nucleotides, the CDR3 is TGTGCCAGCAGTTACTCGAGGGGGTCGGACGAGCAGTACTTC. Its protein product is CASSYSRGSDEQYF.

This chain uses TRBV7-3 with TRBJ2-3; TRBD2 matches at 10 bases. The junction had 2 bases not matched to a gene; V was cut back by 5 bases and J by 3 bases. There are 14 residues in the CDR3. Germline assignment: CDR1 SGHTA and CDR2 FQGTGA. CDR3 coding DNA: TGTGCCAGCAGCAATAGCGGGGGGACAGATACGCAGTATTTT. It is translated as CASSNSGGTDTQYF.

The rearrangement links TRBV5-1 to TRBJ1-1; D remains unclear. From germline, CDR1 is SGHRS and CDR2 YFSETQ. The CDR3 spans 14 residues. V was pared by 0 bases and J by 1 base, with 7 bases between. As DNA, the CDR3 is TGCGCCAGCAGCTTGGCGCTTAGGAACACTGAAGCTTTCTTT. It yields the protein CASSLALRNTEAFF.

This clone has just a few counts. The chain uses TRBV21-1 and TRBJ2-7; the table's D call, TRBD2, was not checked against the DNA. TRBV21-1 is given as a pseudogene. This CDR3 comprises 15 residues. In DNA form, the CDR3 reads TGTGCCAGCACCATCTCCGTAGCGGGTGCCTACGAGCAGTACTTC. Protein product: CASTISVAGAYEQYF.

The chain carries TRBV6-5 and TRBJ2-1; 11 bases line up with TRBD2. CDR3 size: 15 residues. The J segment lost 4 bases and the V segment lost 5 bases, leaving 4 bases of the junction unmatched. The germline V gene encodes CDR1 MNHEY and CDR2 SVGAGI. The CDR3 DNA is TGTGCCAGCAGTACCACTAGCGGGGGATACAATGAGCAGTTCTTC. This encodes CASSTTSGGYNEQFF.

The V and J genes are TRBV28 and TRBJ1-5; D is unclear. The CDR3 is 13 residues long. Germline V gene sequence: CDR1 MDHEN, CDR2 SYDVKM. V was clipped by 8 bases and J by 0 bases, with 8 bases between them. This CDR3 reads CASGQNSNQPQHF. The CDR3 bases are TGTGCCAGCGGGCAGAATAGCAATCAGCCCCAGCATTTT.

The chain recombines TRBV4-1 with TRBJ2-3, with D unresolved. Trimming removed 4 bases from V and 2 bases from J, with 13 bases in between. The CDR3 runs 15 residues. CDR1 MGHRA and CDR2 YSYEKL come from the germline V gene. For the CDR3, the DNA is TGCGCCAGCAGCCCCTCGCCCGGTAACACAGATACGCAGTATTTT. Translation: CASSPSPGNTDTQYF.

The chain employs TRBV6-2 or TRBV6-3 and TRBJ2-1; 11 bases match TRBD2. This CDR3 has 15 residues. The germline gives CDR1 MNHEY, CDR2 SVGEGT. The V gene end was trimmed by 6 bases and the J gene end by 9 bases; junction bases not matched to a gene: 10. This chain's CDR3 is CASSFLAGGVGEQFF. In DNA form, the CDR3 reads TGTGCCAGCAGCTTCCTAGCGGGGGGCGTCGGTGAGCAGTTCTTC.

The chain has TRBV6-5 and TRBJ1-6; unclear D gene. This CDR3 contains 14 residues. The germline V gene has CDR1 MNHEY and CDR2 SVGAGI. Trimming pared 6 bases from V and 7 bases from J, leaving 13 bases between. CDR3 coding DNA: TGTGCCAGCAGCTATGCGGGGAACAATTCACCCCTCCACTTT. This codes for CASSYAGNNSPLHF.

The V call is TRBV7-9, the J call TRBJ2-3; tentatively, D is TRBD2 (7 bases). With 8 bases removed from V and 9 bases from J, the gap between germline ends came to 12 bases. Germline V gene lookup returns CDR1 SEHNR and CDR2 FQNEAQ (reference sequence). The CDR3 consists of 11 residues. CDR3 amino acids: CASVPGGTQYF. CDR3 DNA: TGTGCCAGCGTCCCGGGGGGCACGCAGTATTTT.

V usage is TRBV7-2 and J usage is TRBJ2-5, with D possibly matching TRBD1 (5 bases). CDR1 is SGHTA, CDR2 FQGNSA, per germline. This CDR3 contains 13 residues. The V gene lost 11 bases and the J gene lost 2 bases, with 15 bases spanning the gap. The CDR3 DNA is TGTGCCGCCGGCCGGACACTTCAAGAGACCCAGTACTTC. Encoded protein: CAAGRTLQETQYF.

This rearrangement joins TRBV18 to TRBJ2-4; maybe TRBD1 (5 bases). Trimming removed 3 bases at V and 3 bases at J, with 15 bases between. This CDR3 has 16 residues. Germline-derived CDR1 and CDR2 are KGHSH and LQKENI. The CDR3 DNA follows: TGTGCCAGCTCACCCGTGAGTGGGCAGGGCAAAAACATTCAGTACTTC. Translated: CASSPVSGQGKNIQYF. The whole variable domain, remainder taken from reference TRBV18 and TRBJ2-4, is NAGVMQNPRHLVRRRGQEARLRCSPMKGHSHVYWYRQLPEEGLKFMVYLQKENIIDESGMPKERFSAEFPKEGPSILRIQQVVRGDSAAYFCASSPVSGQGKNIQYFGAGTRLSVL.

This chain connects TRBV6-5 to TRBJ1-3; 7 bases fit TRBD1. The V gene end was trimmed by 8 bases and the J gene end by 0 bases; junction bases not matched to a gene: 4. Germline lookup yields CDR1 MNHEY and CDR2 SVGAGI. The length of the CDR3 is 14 residues. CDR3 region: CASRQGLSGNTIYF. CDR3 bases: TGTGCCAGCCGACAGGGTCTCTCTGGAAACACCATATATTTT.

The V and J genes are TRBV4-1 and TRBJ2-1; D not resolved. V dropped 4 bases and J dropped 0 bases, with 10 bases sitting between them. Germline V gene lookup returns CDR1 MGHRA and CDR2 YSYEKL. The CDR3 has 15 amino acids. CDR3 DNA sequence: TGCGCCAGCAGCCCCTTAGCAAGCTCCTACAATGAGCAGTTCTTC. Its translation is CASSPLASSYNEQFF.

The chain joins TRBV19 to TRBJ1-6, with 9 bases lining up with TRBD1. There are 14 residues in the CDR3. V lost 7 bases, J lost 6 bases, and 4 bases stayed unmatched. CDR1 and CDR2 from the germline V gene are LNHDA and SQIVND (reference sequence). The CDR3 nucleotides read TGTGCCAGTACCCTGACAGGGGGTAATTCACCCCTCCACTTT. This translates into CASTLTGGNSPLHF.

J is TRBJ1-2 and V is TRBV18, with TRBD1 as a possible D gene (5 bases). V was clipped by 8 bases and J by 3 bases, with 10 bases between them. The CDR3 contains 12 residues. Germline CDR1 and CDR2: KGHSH and LQKENI. Here the CDR3 reads CASATDDYGYTF. CDR3 bases: TGTGCCAGCGCGACAGATGACTATGGCTACACCTTC.

This chain joins TRBV7-9 and TRBJ2-3; TRBD1 is a possible D gene (5 bases). The CDR3 length is 16 residues. The germline V and J ends were trimmed by 0 bases and 5 bases, with 15 bases remaining between them. CDR1 SEHNR and CDR2 FQNEAQ come from the germline V gene (reference sequence). CDR3 region: CASSLAALLGQDTQYF. CDR3 sequence (DNA): TGTGCCAGCAGCTTAGCCGCGCTCTTGGGGCAAGATACGCAGTATTTT.

The chain recombines TRBV6-5 with TRBJ1-4; D is uncertain. The CDR3 consists of 14 residues. Trimming removed 6 bases at V and 1 base at J, with 9 bases between. Germline V lookup: CDR1 MNHEY, CDR2 SVGAGI. The CDR3 is CASSYRGTNEKLFF. In DNA form, the CDR3 reads TGTGCCAGCAGCTACCGAGGAACTAATGAAAAACTGTTTTTT.

The CDR3 sequence: CASGLVQTIQPSTDTQYF. The CDR3 DNA follows: TGTGCTAGTGGTTTGGTACAGACGATTCAACCTAGCACAGATACGCAGTATTTT. The chain couples TRBV12-5 to TRBJ2-3; D is ambiguous. The CDR3 sequence is 18 residues long. Trimming took 0 bases from V and 0 from J, leaving 16 bases between them. The germline CDR1 and CDR2 sequences are LGHNT and FRNRAP. The whole variable domain, remainder taken from reference TRBV12-5 and TRBJ2-3, is DARVTQTPRHKVTEMGQEVTMRCQPILGHNTVFWYRQTMMQGLELLAYFRNRAPLDDSGMPKDRFSAEMPDATLATLKIQPSEPRDSAVYFCASGLVQTIQPSTDTQYFGPGTRLTVL.

This clone was seen a single time. This chain joins TRBV10-3 and TRBJ1-2; no clear D gene. The CDR3 totals 13 residues. The germline gives CDR1 ENHRY, CDR2 SYGVKD. Trimming took 11 bases from V and 4 from J, leaving 17 bases between them. CDR3 DNA: TGTGCCCAAAGCTTCACAGCGGGCTATGGCTACACCTTC. Its protein is CAQSFTAGYGYTF.

The chain carries TRBV27 and TRBJ2-7; D might be TRBD2 (6 bases). The CDR3 spans 16 residues. V was trimmed by 2 bases and J by 2 bases, leaving 16 bases between them. Germline assignment: CDR1 MNHEY and CDR2 SMNVEV (reference sequence). CDR3 DNA: TGTGCCAGCAGTTTAACTGGGGGGAATGGCCCCTACGAGCAGTACTTC. This translates into CASSLTGGNGPYEQYF.